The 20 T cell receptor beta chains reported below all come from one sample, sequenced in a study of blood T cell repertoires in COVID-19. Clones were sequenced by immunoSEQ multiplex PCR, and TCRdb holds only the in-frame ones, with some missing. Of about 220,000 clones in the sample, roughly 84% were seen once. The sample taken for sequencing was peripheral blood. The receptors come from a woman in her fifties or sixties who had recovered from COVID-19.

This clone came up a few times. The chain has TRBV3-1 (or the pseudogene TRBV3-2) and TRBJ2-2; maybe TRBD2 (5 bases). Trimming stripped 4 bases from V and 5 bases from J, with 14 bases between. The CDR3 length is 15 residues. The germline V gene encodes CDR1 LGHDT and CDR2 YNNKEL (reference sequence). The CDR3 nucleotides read TGTGCCAGCAGCCGGGGTGAAGGGAGTACCGGGGAGCTGTTTTTT. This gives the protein CASSRGEGSTGELFF.

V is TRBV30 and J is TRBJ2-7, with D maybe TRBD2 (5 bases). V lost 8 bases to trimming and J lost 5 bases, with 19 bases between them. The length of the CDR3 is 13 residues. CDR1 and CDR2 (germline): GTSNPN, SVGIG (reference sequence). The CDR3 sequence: CAGNRDTLDEQYF. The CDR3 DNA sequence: TGTGCCGGAAACCGGGATACTCTGGACGAGCAGTACTTC.

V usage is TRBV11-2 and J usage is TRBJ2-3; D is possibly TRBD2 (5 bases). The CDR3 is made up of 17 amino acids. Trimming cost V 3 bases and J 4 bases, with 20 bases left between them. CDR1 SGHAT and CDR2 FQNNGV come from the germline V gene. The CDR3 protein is CASSFRRIGFLPDTQYF. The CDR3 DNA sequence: TGTGCCAGCAGCTTCAGGAGGATAGGGTTCCTGCCAGATACGCAGTATTTT. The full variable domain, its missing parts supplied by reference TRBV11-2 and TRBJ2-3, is EAGVAQSPRYKIIEKRQSVAFWCNPISGHATLYWYQQILGQGPKLLIQFQNNGVVDDSQLPKDRFSAERLKGVDSTLKIQPAKLEDSAVYLCASSFRRIGFLPDTQYFGPGTRLTVL.

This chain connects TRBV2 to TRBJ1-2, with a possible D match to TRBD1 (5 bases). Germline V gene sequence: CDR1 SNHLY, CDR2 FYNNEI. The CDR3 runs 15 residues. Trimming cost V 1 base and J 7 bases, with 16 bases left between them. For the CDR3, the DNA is TGTGCCAGCAGTGAAGAATCAAGGGGTGGCGGTGGCTACACCTTC. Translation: CASSEESRGGGGYTF. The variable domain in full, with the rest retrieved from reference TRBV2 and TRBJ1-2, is EPEVTQTPSHQVTQMGQEVILRCVPISNHLYFYWYRQILGQKVEFLVSFYNNEISEKSEIFDDQFSVERPDGSNFTLKIRSTKLEDSAMYFCASSEESRGGGGYTFGSGTRLTVV.

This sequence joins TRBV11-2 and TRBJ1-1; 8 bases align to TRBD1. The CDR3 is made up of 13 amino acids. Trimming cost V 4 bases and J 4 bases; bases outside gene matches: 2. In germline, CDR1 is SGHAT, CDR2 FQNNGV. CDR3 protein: CASSSGQVTEAFF. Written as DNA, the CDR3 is TGTGCCAGCAGCTCGGGACAGGTCACTGAAGCTTTCTTT.

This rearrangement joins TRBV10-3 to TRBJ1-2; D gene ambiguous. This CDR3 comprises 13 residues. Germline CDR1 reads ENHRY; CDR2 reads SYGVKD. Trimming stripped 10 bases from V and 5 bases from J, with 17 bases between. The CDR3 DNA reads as TGTGCCAGCCTTGTGGGCTTAAGGTATGGCTACACCTTC. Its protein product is CASLVGLRYGYTF.

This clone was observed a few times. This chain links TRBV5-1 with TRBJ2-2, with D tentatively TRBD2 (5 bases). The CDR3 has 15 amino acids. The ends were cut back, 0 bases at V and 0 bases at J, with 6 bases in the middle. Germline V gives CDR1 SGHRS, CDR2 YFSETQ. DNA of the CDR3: TGCGCCAGCAGCTTGGTGACTACGAACACCGGGGAGCTGTTTTTT. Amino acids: CASSLVTTNTGELFF.

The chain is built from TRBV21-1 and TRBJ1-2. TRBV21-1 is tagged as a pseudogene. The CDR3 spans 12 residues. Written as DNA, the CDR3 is TGTGCCAGCAGCATTTGGGGGGATGGCTACACCTTC. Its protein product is CASSIWGDGYTF.

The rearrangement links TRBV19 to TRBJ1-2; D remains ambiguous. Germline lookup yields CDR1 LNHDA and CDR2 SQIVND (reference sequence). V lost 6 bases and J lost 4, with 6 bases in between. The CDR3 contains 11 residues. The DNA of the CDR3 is TGTGCCAGTAGACAGAGCTATGGCTACACCTTC. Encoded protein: CASRQSYGYTF.

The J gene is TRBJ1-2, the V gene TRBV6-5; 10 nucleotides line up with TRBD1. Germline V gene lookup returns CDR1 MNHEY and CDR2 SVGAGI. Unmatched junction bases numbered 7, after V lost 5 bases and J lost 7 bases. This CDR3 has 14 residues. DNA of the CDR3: TGTGCCAGCAGTCGACAGGGGGCGCGTAGTGGCTACACCTTC. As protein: CASSRQGARSGYTF.

The CDR3 loop reads CASLPLENTEAFF. The CDR3 nucleotides are TGTGCCAGCTTGCCATTAGAGAACACTGAAGCTTTCTTT. V gene TRBV18 combines with J gene TRBJ1-1; no definite D call. Deletions cut 7 bases from V and 1 base from J, with 10 bases between. The CDR3 consists of 13 residues. CDR1 is KGHSH and CDR2 is LQKENI in the germline V gene.

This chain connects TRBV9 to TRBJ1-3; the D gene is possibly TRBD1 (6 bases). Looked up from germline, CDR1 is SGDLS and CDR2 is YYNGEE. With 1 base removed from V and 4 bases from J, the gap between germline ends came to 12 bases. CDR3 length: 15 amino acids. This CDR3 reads CASSVQGNPGNTIYF. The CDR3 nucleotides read TGTGCCAGCAGCGTACAGGGGAACCCAGGAAACACCATATATTTT.

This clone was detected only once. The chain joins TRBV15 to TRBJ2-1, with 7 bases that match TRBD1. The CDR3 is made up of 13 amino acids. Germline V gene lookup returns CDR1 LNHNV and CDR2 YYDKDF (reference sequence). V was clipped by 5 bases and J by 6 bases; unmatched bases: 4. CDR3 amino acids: CATSQGQINEQFF. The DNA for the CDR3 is TGTGCCACCAGCCAGGGACAGATCAATGAGCAGTTCTTC.

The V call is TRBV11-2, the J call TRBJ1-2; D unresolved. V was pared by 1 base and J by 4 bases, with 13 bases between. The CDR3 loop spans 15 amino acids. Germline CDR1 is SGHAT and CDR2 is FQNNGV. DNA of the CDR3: TGTGCCAGCAGCTTAGCGAAAATGCGCGCCTATGGCTACACCTTC. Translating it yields CASSLAKMRAYGYTF.

The CDR3 DNA is TGTGCCAGCAGTTACTCTCTGGAGTCTCATGGCTACACCTTC. Translating it yields CASSYSLESHGYTF. The V and J genes are TRBV6-5 and TRBJ1-2; unclear D gene. This CDR3 has 14 residues. V dropped 0 bases and J dropped 6 bases, with 11 bases sitting between them. Germline V gene lookup returns CDR1 MNHEY and CDR2 SVGAGI.

The CDR3 DNA reads TGTGCCAGCAGTCGGGTAGCGGGGCTCACTAGGGAGACCCAGTACTTC. Translated: CASSRVAGLTRETQYF. This chain uses TRBV27 with TRBJ2-5; 8 bases agree with TRBD2. CDR1 is MNHEY, CDR2 SMNVEV, per germline (reference sequence). Trimming cost V 5 bases and J 5 bases; bases outside gene matches: 13. The CDR3 is 16 amino acids.

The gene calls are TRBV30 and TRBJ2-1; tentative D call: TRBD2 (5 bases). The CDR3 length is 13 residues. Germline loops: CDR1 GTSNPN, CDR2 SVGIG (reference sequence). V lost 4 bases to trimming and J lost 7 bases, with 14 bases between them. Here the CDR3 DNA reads TGTGCCTGGATACAGACCGGGGATAATGAGCAGTTCTTC. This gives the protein CAWIQTGDNEQFF.

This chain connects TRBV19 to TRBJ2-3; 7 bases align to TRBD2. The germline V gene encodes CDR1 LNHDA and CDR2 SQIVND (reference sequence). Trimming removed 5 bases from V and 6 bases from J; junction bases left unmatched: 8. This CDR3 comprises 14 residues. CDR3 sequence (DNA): TGTGCCAGTAGTGCCCGACTAGCCGGCGATACGCAGTATTTT. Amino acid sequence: CASSARLAGDTQYF.

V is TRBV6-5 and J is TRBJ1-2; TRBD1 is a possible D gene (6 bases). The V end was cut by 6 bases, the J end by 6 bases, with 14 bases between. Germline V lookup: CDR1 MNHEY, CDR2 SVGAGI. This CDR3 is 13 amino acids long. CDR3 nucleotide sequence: TGTGCCAGCAGCCCCTTGGGGGGGCATGGCTACACCTTC. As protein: CASSPLGGHGYTF.

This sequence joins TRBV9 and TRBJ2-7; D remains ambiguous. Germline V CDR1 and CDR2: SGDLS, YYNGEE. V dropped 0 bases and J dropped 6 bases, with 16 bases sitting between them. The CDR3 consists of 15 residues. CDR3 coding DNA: TGTGCCAGCAGCGTAGGGCCCCCAGGCTTTATCGAGCAGTACTTC. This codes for CASSVGPPGFIEQYF.